These 8 T cell receptor beta chains originate from one sample sequenced in a study of regulatory T cells in long-lasting Graves disease. Time point: persistent/refractory GD, antithyroid drugs over 5 years with positive TRAb. Preparation of the TCR library used RNA extracted from PBMCs. Libraries of TCR beta came from iRepertoire HTBI primers plus Arm-PCR of CDR3 regions. TCRdb called the multiplex PCR reads again in MiXCR, with one record for every CDR3 protein. The table includes 420,000 or so distinct CDR3 sequences, about 20% detected once. Source: peripheral blood mononuclear cells (PBMCs), taken when the disease was refractory, from a patient treated with antithyroid drugs. The origin of the receptors is a female donor with Graves disease.

The J gene is TRBJ2-7, the V gene TRBV7-9, with 10 bases lining up with TRBD2. The germline CDR1 and CDR2 sequences are SEHNR and FQNEAQ (reference sequence). Trimming removed 4 bases from V and 7 bases from J; junction bases left unmatched: 10. CDR3 length equals 15 residues. This CDR3 is CASSSPSGRVGEQYF. The DNA for the CDR3 is TGTGCCAGCAGCTCCCCGAGCGGGAGGGTAGGGGAGCAGTACTTC.

This clonotype was counted between two and nine times. The chain links TRBV5-1 to TRBJ1-2; D gene ambiguous. Germline loops: CDR1 SGHRS, CDR2 YFSETQ. Trimming cost V 5 bases and J 0 bases, with 14 bases left between them. The CDR3 loop spans 15 amino acids. CDR3 bases: TGCGCCAGCAGTCCCCCCACAGAAGCTAACTATGGCTACACCTTC. Residues: CASSPPTEANYGYTF.

This clonotype showed up many times. The chain joins TRBV12-3 or TRBV12-4 to TRBJ1-1; D is undetermined. V was clipped by 6 bases and J by 2 bases, with 10 bases between them. The CDR3 runs to 13 residues. As DNA, the CDR3 is TGTGCCAGCAGCTTCCCAGGAAACACTGAAGCTTTCTTT. Protein sequence: CASSFPGNTEAFF.

J is TRBJ2-7 and V is TRBV3-1; D ambiguous. V lost 7 bases, J lost 2 bases, and 15 bases lay in between. The CDR3 loop spans 14 amino acids. Per the germline V gene, CDR1 is LGHDT and CDR2 is YNNKEL (reference sequence). CDR3 loop: CASTRTPTTYEQYF. The CDR3 coding sequence is TGTGCCAGCACCCGAACACCAACGACCTACGAGCAGTACTTC.

The J gene is TRBJ1-1, the V gene TRBV7-2; no clear D gene. V dropped 1 base and J dropped 10 bases, with 13 bases sitting between them. The CDR3 consists of 13 residues. Looked up from germline, CDR1 is SGHTA and CDR2 is FQGNSA. The CDR3 sequence is CASSLGAHTAAFF. The CDR3 DNA reads as TGTGCCAGCAGCTTAGGTGCACACACGGCAGCTTTCTTT.

This clonotype was recorded many times. This chain links TRBV18 with TRBJ1-4; D call uncertain. This CDR3 has 12 amino acids. The germline gives CDR1 KGHSH, CDR2 LQKENI. Trimming stripped 6 bases from V and 8 bases from J, with 10 bases between. The CDR3 protein is CASSVANEKLFF. CDR3 DNA sequence: TGTGCCAGCTCTGTCGCGAACGAAAAACTGTTTTTT.

Remarks on this clonotype: This could be a read error, since a much larger clone is one nucleotide away. Since the CDR3 does not end with the conserved phenylalanine or tryptophan, this likely comes from a read error. The chain has TRBV5-1 and TRBJ2-2; no clear D. This CDR3 region has 14 residues. Germline values: CDR1 SGHRS, CDR2 YFSETQ. V lost 1 base to trimming and J lost 0 bases, with 4 bases between them. CDR3 residues: CASSLSANTGELFS. DNA for the CDR3: TGCGCCAGCAGCTTGTCGGCGAACACCGGGGAGCTGTTTTCT.

This chain joins TRBV7-9 and TRBJ2-7; the D gene is possibly TRBD2 (5 bases). The germline CDR1 and CDR2 sequences are SEHNR and FQNEAQ (reference sequence). Deletions cut 1 base from V and 7 bases from J, with 17 bases between. This CDR3 comprises 15 residues. CDR3 in amino acids: CASSLVPDSRWEQYF. CDR3 in DNA: TGTGCCAGCAGCTTAGTTCCGGACTCGCGTTGGGAGCAGTACTTC.